The entry that follows covers one T cell receptor beta chain sequence. Its antigen is as yet unknown. cDNA libraries for TRB were generated by 5' RACE incorporating UMI labels. TCRdb re-called the 5' RACE reads and catalogs CDR3 proteins one per entry, DNA excluded. The sample's table shows 100,000 to 150,000 distinct CDR3 sequences. The sample comes from a study of CXCR3-negative and CXCR3-positive naive CD8 T cells. Findings and caveats of the study: CXCR3-positive naive cells carried more hydrophobic TRB CDR3s than CXCR3-negative ones.

The CDR3 runs 15 residues. The germline V gene encodes CDR1 SGHNT and CDR2 YYREEE (reference sequence). The receptor was derived from a human donor in good health. Some clones in this sample may be carry-over from other donors' samples. Sequencing was carried out using naive CXCR3- CD8+ T cells from blood. The subset here: CD45RO-CCR7+CD27+CD95- naive CD8+ T cells lacking CXCR3 (TNR3-). The chain is built from TRBV5-4 and TRBJ2-7; TCRdb selects TRBD1, and the lack of DNA leaves this call unchecked. The CDR3 protein is CASSLANGPRDEQYF.